The T cell receptor (beta chain) described here comes from a study of T-cell memory formation after mild COVID-19. This clonotype was seen more than once but under ten times. TCRdb reprocessed the 5' RACE reads via MiXCR and lists one record per CDR3 protein. In the table there are roughly 150,000 distinct CDR3 sequences, 11% to 15% of which are singletons. Germline assignment: CDR1 LNHDA and CDR2 SQIVND (reference sequence). This CDR3 is 12 amino acids long. The V and J genes are TRBV19 and TRBJ2-5; weak D call: TRBD1 (6 bases). The sequenced sample was PBMCs or a T cell subset sorted from them (not recorded which). This TCR was recovered from an adult woman who had mild COVID-19 (a few samples of this study predate the infection). Cell type and time point are not known. Here the CDR3 DNA reads TGTGTACAGGGATCTGCGCAAGAGACCCAGTACTTC. Translated, it gives CVQGSAQETQYF.